The source of this T cell receptor beta chain is a study of Graves' ophthalmopathy and Graves' hyperthyroidism. As the template, RNA transcripts were used to amplify TCR beta CDR3 regions. HTBI primers were used in a first-round RT-PCR, which preceded a second-round multiplex PCR. From the multiplex PCR reads, TCRdb called clonotypes with MiXCR, one entry per CDR3 protein. The data show approximately 500,000 distinct CDR3 sequences, over 13% seen once. This clonotype has ten or more counts. CDR1 and CDR2 from the germline V gene are MGHRA and YSYEKL. The CDR3 sequence is 15 residues long. V lost 4 bases, J lost 2 bases, and 15 bases lay in between. Other autoimmune diseases, uncontrolled infections, pregnancy or lactation ruled patients out of participation. The diagnostic workup employed clinical symptoms, serum thyroxine, TRAb, thyroid ultrasound and orbital computed tomography.

This clonotype was sampled from a woman in her twenties or thirties with Graves' ophthalmopathy. The chain is built from TRBV4-1 and TRBJ2-7; tentatively, D is TRBD2 (5 bases). Specimen: blood. CDR3 amino acids: CASSRVPPGTYEQYF. In DNA form, the CDR3 reads TGCGCCAGCAGCCGGGTCCCTCCCGGGACCTACGAGCAGTACTTC.